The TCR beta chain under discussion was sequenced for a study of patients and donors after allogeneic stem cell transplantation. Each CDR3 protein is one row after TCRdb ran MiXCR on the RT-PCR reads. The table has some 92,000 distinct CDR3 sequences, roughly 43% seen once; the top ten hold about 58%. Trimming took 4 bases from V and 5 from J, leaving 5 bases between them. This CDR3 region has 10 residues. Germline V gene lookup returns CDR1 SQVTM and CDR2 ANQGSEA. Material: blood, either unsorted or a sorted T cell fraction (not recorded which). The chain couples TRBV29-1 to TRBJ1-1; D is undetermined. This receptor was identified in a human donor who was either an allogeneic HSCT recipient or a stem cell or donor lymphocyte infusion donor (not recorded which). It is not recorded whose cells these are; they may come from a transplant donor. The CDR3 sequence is CSVVATEAFF. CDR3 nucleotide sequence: TGCAGCGTTGTGGCGACTGAAGCTTTCTTT.